Shown below are 17 T cell receptor beta chains from a single sample sequenced in a study of tumor and adjacent non-tumor tissue in lung cancer. TCRbeta libraries were built with three rounds of nested PCR, modified from ARM-PCR. In TCRdb, the multiplex PCR reads were re-called with MiXCR into one record per CDR3 protein. The sample lists tens of thousands of distinct CDR3 sequences; roughly two thirds were seen once. This sample's RNA came from whole unsorted tissue. More than 3 cm separated this lung sample from the edge of the tumor. Sequenced input: distant non-tumor lung tissue. Receptors were obtained from a man in his 70s with non-small cell lung cancer.

This chain connects TRBV11-2 to TRBJ1-1; D ambiguous. The CDR3 extends over 15 amino acids. Trimming removed 5 bases at V and 1 base at J, with 14 bases between. Germline CDR1 SGHAT, CDR2 FQNNGV. In DNA form, the CDR3 reads TGTGCCAGCAGCCCTACATGGGCGGGGAACACTGAAGCTTTCTTT. It is translated as CASSPTWAGNTEAFF. The full variable domain, in which reference TRBV11-2 and TRBJ1-1 provide the parts outside the CDR3, is EAGVAQSPRYKIIEKRQSVAFWCNPISGHATLYWYQQILGQGPKLLIQFQNNGVVDDSQLPKDRFSAERLKGVDSTLKIQPAKLEDSAVYLCASSPTWAGNTEAFFGQGTRLTVV.

A remark on this clonotype: At one of its ends the junction is not consistent with the germline gene, which may arise from a read error. The genes are TRBV11-2 and TRBJ2-1; D is unresolved. CDR3 length: 12 residues. Germline-derived CDR1 and CDR2 are SGHAT and FQNNGV. The CDR3 reads CANRLTRNEHFF. The CDR3 nucleotides are TGTGCTAACAGATTAACTCGAAATGAGCACTTCTTC.

V and J are TRBV20-1 and TRBJ2-7; tentative D call: TRBD1 (6 bases). CDR3 length equals 13 residues. V was pared by 4 bases and J by 4 bases, with 14 bases between. The germline V gene has CDR1 DFQATT and CDR2 SNEGSKA (reference sequence). The CDR3 reads CSAKQGNRYEQYF. As DNA, the CDR3 is TGCAGTGCTAAACAGGGAAATCGGTACGAGCAGTACTTC.

V is TRBV28 and J is TRBJ2-7, with a possible D match to TRBD1 (5 bases). This CDR3 is 14 amino acids long. In germline, CDR1 is MDHEN, CDR2 SYDVKM. V lost 9 bases to trimming and J lost 9 bases, with 24 bases between them. The DNA of the CDR3 is TGTGCCAGTAGAACTTCAGGGATACTATACAGGCAGTACTTC. It yields the protein CASRTSGILYRQYF.

About this clonotype: Compared with germline, one end of the junction differs, possibly owing to a read error. The V call is TRBV7-8, the J call TRBJ1-5, with D possibly being TRBD1 (5 bases). This CDR3 has 14 amino acids. Germline CDR1 SGHVS, CDR2 FQNEAQ. CDR3 coding DNA: TGTGCCAGCAGCCCCCTCGGGGCGAATCAGACCCAGCATTTT. It translates to CASSPLGANQTQHF.

A note on this clonotype: One junction end does not reproduce the germline sequence, and a read error may be involved. The rearrangement joins TRBV11-3 to TRBJ1-1, with D possibly being TRBD1 (6 bases). The CDR3 totals 16 residues. Germline V CDR1 and CDR2: SGHNT, YENEEA. The CDR3 here is CVSRRSGTNMNTEAFF. For the CDR3, the DNA is TGTGTCAGCAGGCGCAGCGGGACAAATATGAACACTGAAGCCTTCTTT.

Comments on this clonotype: Lacking the conserved final phenylalanine or tryptophan, this CDR3 likely reflects a read error. The rearrangement joins TRBV14 to TRBJ1-1, with 8 positions matching TRBD1. V trimming: 3 bases; J trimming: 10 bases; junction bases outside the gene matches: 7. The germline CDR1 and CDR2 sequences are SGHDN and FVKESK. The CDR3 runs 13 residues. The CDR3 DNA follows: TGTGCCAGCAGCCATCGACAGGGGTTGGTAGCTTTCTTA. It codes for CASSHRQGLVAFL.

This clonotype was seen ten or more times. This chain joins TRBV6-6 and TRBJ2-7; D could derive from TRBD1 or TRBD2 (7 bases each). The CDR3 consists of 18 residues. Deletions cut 3 bases from V and 2 bases from J, with 23 bases between. CDR1 MNHNY and CDR2 SVGAGI come from the germline V gene (reference sequence). The CDR3 DNA sequence: TGTGCCAGCAGTTATGGTCAAGGGAGGGGGCTAGCTCCCTACGAGCAGTACTTC. Its protein is CASSYGQGRGLAPYEQYF.

On this clonotype itself: At one boundary the junction diverges from the germline segment, which might be a read error. The chain combines TRBV6-1 with TRBJ2-7; tentatively, D is TRBD1 (5 bases). Germline CDR1 and CDR2: MNHNS and SASEGT. The CDR3 is 14 amino acids. This chain's CDR3 is CASTQNRLSYDQYF. CDR3 coding DNA: TGTGCCAGCACACAAAACAGGCTTTCCTACGACCAGTACTTC.

The rearrangement joins TRBV30 to TRBJ1-5; D is perhaps TRBD1 (6 bases). CDR3 length: 13 amino acids. Per germline, CDR1 GTSNPN and CDR2 SVGIG (reference sequence). Between the trimmed V and J ends, which lost 2 bases and 7 bases, there was a span of 12 bases. The CDR3 DNA follows: TGTGCCTGGAGTATGGACAGAGGACAGCCCCAGCATTTT. Translated: CAWSMDRGQPQHF.

This chain connects TRBV28 to TRBJ2-5, with D possibly called TRBD1 or TRBD2 (5 bases each). The V gene's germline CDR1 is MDHEN and CDR2 SYDVKM. The CDR3 loop spans 15 amino acids. Deletions cut 6 bases from V and 4 bases from J, with 18 bases between. The CDR3 DNA reads TGTGCCAGCAGCGGACCGGGACCACTGGGAGAGACCCAGTACTTC. Encoded protein: CASSGPGPLGETQYF. The variable domain in full, completed from reference TRBV28 and TRBJ2-5, reads DVKVTQSSRYLVKRTGEKVFLECVQDMDHENMFWYRQDPGLGLRLIYFSYDVKMKEKGDIPEGYSVSREKKERFSLILESASTNQTSMYLCASSGPGPLGETQYFGPGTRLLVL.

This clonotype was observed a handful of times. A much larger clone sits a single nucleotide away, making a read error possible. The chain joins TRBV4-2 to TRBJ2-5; TRBD1 or TRBD2 may be the D gene (5 bases each). Germline lookup yields CDR1 LGHNA and CDR2 YNFKEQ. This CDR3 comprises 13 residues. The CDR3 bases are TGTGTCAGCAGCCTGGGACCCGAAGAGACCCAGTACTTC. Its translation is CVSSLGPEETQYF.

On this clonotype itself: A much bigger clone sits one base away, suggesting this may be a read error. J is TRBJ2-7 and V is TRBV12-3 or TRBV12-4; 8 bases are shared with TRBD2. The trim removed 9 bases at V and 9 bases at J, leaving 19 bases unmatched. The CDR3 spans 15 residues. As DNA, the CDR3 is TGTGCCAGAAGCTCGACACTCGCGGGGGGCCCAATGCAGTACTTC. It specifies CARSSTLAGGPMQYF.

On this clonotype itself: Because the CDR3 is missing its conserved closing phenylalanine or tryptophan, this is likely a read error. V and J are TRBV28 and TRBJ2-1; TRBD1 might be the D (6 bases). Germline values: CDR1 MDHEN, CDR2 SYDVKM. The CDR3 contains 17 residues. The CDR3 DNA reads TGTGACACCCGTGCCAACACAGGGAGAGGGTTGGTCAATGAGCAGTTCCTC. This sequence encodes CDTRANTGRGLVNEQFL.

The chain employs TRBV11-2 and TRBJ2-3; D remains unclear. Germline V CDR1 and CDR2: SGHAT, FQNNGV. The V and J ends lost 1 base and 3 bases respectively, with 8 bases between them. CDR3 length: 14 residues. CDR3 protein: CASSLGVGTDTQYF. The CDR3 bases are TGTGCCAGCAGCTTAGGGGTTGGTACAGATACGCAGTATTTT. Complete variable domain (other parts from reference TRBV11-2 and TRBJ2-3): EAGVAQSPRYKIIEKRQSVAFWCNPISGHATLYWYQQILGQGPKLLIQFQNNGVVDDSQLPKDRFSAERLKGVDSTLKIQPAKLEDSAVYLCASSLGVGTDTQYFGPGTRLTVL.

The chain recombines TRBV5-1 with TRBJ2-1, with TRBD1 as a possible D gene (5 bases). V was trimmed by 4 bases and J by 6 bases, leaving 11 bases between them. This CDR3 comprises 13 residues. CDR1 is SGHRS and CDR2 is YFSETQ in the germline V gene. CDR3 loop: CASSMTASNEQFF. CDR3 nucleotides: TGCGCCAGCAGCATGACAGCGAGCAATGAGCAGTTCTTC.

This clonotype was detected many times. The rearrangement links TRBV4-1 to TRBJ2-7, with D possibly TRBD1 on 5 matching bases. Trimming removed 0 bases at V and 2 bases at J, with 17 bases between. Per germline, CDR1 MGHRA and CDR2 YSYEKL. The CDR3 extends over 17 amino acids. The CDR3 bases are TGCGCCAGCAGCCAAGACCATACTCGGTTACAGGCCTACGAGCAGTACTTC. Its protein product is CASSQDHTRLQAYEQYF.